This T cell receptor beta chain was profiled in a study of control samples from healthy donors and cancer patients. With 4 bases removed from V and 13 bases from J, the gap between germline ends came to 13 bases. CDR3 length: 10 residues. In germline, CDR1 is DFQATT, CDR2 SNEGSKA (reference sequence). Sequencing used immunoSEQ multiplex PCR; TCRdb keeps in-frame clones, though not all of them. Of about 110,000 clones listed, approximately 80% are singletons. The sequenced sample consisted of blood. The chain joins TRBV20-1 to TRBJ1-2, with D unclear. This clonotype originated in a young man in good health. CDR3 loop: CSAKGGPSTF. CDR3 in DNA: TGCAGTGCTAAAGGCGGTCCCAGCACCTTC.